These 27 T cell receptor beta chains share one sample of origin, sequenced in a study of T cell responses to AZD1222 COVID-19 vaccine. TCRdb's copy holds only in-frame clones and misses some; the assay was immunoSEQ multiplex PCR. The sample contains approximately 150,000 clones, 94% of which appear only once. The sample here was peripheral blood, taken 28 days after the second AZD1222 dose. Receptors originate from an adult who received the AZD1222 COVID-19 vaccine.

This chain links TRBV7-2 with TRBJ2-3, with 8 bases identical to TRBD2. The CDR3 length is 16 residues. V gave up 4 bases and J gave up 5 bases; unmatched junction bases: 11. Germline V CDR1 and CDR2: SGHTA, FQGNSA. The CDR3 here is CASSSSAGAEGDTQYF. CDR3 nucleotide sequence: TGTGCCAGCAGCTCGTCAGCGGGAGCAGAAGGAGATACGCAGTATTTT.

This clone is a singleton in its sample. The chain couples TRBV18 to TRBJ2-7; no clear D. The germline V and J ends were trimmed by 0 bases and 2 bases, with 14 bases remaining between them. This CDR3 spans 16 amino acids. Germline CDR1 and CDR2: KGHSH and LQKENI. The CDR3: CASSPPLGGLPYEQYF. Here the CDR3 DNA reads TGTGCCAGCTCACCACCCCTCGGCGGCTTGCCCTACGAGCAGTACTTC.

For the CDR3, the DNA is TGTGCCAGCAGTAACTGGGAGACCCAGTACTTC. Translating it yields CASSNWETQYF. V is TRBV6-5 and J is TRBJ2-5, with D unresolved. V lost 5 bases to trimming and J lost 5 bases, with 6 bases between them. CDR3 length: 11 amino acids. Germline V gives CDR1 MNHEY, CDR2 SVGAGI.

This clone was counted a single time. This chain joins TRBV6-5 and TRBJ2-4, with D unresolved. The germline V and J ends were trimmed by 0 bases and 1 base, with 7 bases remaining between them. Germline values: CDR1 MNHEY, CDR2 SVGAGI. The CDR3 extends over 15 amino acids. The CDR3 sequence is CASSYSPGAKNIQYF. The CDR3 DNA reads TGTGCCAGCAGTTACTCTCCCGGGGCCAAAAACATTCAGTACTTC.

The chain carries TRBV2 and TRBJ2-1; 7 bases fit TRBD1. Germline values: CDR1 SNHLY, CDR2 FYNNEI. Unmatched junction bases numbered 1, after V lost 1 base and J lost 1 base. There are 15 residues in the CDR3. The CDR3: CASSEDRGSYNEQFF. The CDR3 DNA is TGTGCCAGCAGTGAAGACAGGGGATCCTACAATGAGCAGTTCTTC.

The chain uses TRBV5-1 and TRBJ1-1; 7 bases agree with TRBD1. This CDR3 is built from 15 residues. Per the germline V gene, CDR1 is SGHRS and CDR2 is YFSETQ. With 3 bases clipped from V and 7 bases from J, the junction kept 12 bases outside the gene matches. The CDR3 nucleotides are TGCGCCAGCAGCTCAACAGGGGACCCTCGGGGTGAAGCTTTCTTT. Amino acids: CASSSTGDPRGEAFF.

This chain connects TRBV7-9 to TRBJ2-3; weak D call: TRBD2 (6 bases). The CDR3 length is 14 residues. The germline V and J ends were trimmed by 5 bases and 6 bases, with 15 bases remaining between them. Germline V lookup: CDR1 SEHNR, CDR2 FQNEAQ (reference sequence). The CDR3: CASSATYSGDTQYF. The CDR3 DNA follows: TGTGCCAGCAGCGCAACTTATAGCGGTGATACGCAGTATTTT.

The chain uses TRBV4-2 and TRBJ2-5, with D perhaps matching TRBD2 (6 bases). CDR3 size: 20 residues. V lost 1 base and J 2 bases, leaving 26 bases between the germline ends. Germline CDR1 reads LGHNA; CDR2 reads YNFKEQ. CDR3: CASSQGTNLSPGVGQETQYF. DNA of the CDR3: TGTGCCAGCAGCCAAGGCACAAACCTCTCCCCGGGGGTGGGACAAGAGACCCAGTACTTC.

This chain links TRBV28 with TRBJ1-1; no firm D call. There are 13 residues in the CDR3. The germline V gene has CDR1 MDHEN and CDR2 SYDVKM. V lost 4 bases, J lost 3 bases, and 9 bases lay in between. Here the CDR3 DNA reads TGTGCCAGCAGTTCCCTTAGGCACACTGAAGCTTTCTTT. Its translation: CASSSLRHTEAFF.

The DNA for the CDR3 is TGTGCCAGCAGTACGGGACAGAACTATGGCTACACCTTC. Translated: CASSTGQNYGYTF. The J gene is TRBJ1-2, the V gene TRBV28, with 7 bases aligning to TRBD1. The trim removed 5 bases at V and 2 bases at J, leaving 2 bases unmatched. The CDR3 totals 13 residues. Looked up from germline, CDR1 is MDHEN and CDR2 is SYDVKM.

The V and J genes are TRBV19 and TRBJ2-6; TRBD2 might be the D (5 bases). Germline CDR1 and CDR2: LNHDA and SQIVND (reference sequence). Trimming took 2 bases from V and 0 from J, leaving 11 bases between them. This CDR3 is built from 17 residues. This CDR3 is CASSIRPGSSGANVLTF. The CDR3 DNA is TGTGCCAGTAGTATAAGGCCGGGGAGCTCTGGGGCCAACGTCCTGACTTTC.

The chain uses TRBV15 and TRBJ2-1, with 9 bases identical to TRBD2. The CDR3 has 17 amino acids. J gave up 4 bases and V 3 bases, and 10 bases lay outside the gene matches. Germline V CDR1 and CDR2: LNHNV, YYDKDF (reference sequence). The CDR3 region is CATSSLRSTSGYNEQFF. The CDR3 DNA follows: TGTGCCACCAGCAGCCTAAGGTCAACTAGCGGGTACAATGAGCAGTTCTTC.

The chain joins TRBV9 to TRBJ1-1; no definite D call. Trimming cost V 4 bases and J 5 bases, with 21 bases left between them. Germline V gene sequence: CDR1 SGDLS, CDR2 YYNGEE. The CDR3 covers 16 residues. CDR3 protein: CASSRLDIPARTEAFF. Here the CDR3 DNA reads TGTGCCAGCAGCAGATTAGACATTCCGGCGAGAACTGAAGCTTTCTTT.

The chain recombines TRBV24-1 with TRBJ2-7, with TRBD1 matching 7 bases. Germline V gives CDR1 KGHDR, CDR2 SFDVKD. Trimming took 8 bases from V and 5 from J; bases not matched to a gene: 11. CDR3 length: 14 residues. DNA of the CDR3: TGTGCCACCATGGCCCCGACAGGGAAGGACGAGCAGTACTTC. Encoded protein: CATMAPTGKDEQYF.

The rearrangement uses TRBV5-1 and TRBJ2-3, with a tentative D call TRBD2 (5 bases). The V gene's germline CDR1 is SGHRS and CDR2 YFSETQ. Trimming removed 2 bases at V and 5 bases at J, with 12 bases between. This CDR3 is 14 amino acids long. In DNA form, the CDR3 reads TGCGCCAGCAGCTTAAACGGACTGGGAGATACGCAGTATTTT. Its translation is CASSLNGLGDTQYF.

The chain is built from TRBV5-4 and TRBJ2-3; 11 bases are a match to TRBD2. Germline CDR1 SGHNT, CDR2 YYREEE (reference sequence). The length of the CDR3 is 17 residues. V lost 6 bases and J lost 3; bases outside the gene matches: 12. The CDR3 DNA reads TGTGCCAGCAAAGGGGGGACTAGCGGCAGGGGGACAGATACGCAGTATTTT. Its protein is CASKGGTSGRGTDTQYF.

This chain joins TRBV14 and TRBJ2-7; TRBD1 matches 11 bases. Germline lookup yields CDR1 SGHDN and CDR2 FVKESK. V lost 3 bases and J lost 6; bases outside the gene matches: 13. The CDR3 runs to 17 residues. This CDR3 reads CASSQYFMDRGRAEQYF. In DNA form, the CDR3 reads TGTGCCAGCAGCCAGTATTTCATGGACAGGGGGCGCGCCGAGCAGTACTTC.

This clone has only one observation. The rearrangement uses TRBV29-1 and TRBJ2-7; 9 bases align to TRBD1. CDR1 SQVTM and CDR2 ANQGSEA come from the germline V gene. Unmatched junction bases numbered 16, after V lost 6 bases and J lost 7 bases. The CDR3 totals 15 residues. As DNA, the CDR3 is TGCAGCGTGCGACCCACCGGGACAGGGATGGGAGAGCAGTACTTC. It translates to CSVRPTGTGMGEQYF.

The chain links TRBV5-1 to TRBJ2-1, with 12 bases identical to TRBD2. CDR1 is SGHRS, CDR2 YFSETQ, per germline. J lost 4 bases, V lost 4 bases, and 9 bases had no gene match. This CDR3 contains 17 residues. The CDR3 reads CASSPSLAGGPYNEQFF. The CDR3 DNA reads TGCGCCAGCAGCCCGTCCCTAGCGGGAGGGCCGTACAATGAGCAGTTCTTC.

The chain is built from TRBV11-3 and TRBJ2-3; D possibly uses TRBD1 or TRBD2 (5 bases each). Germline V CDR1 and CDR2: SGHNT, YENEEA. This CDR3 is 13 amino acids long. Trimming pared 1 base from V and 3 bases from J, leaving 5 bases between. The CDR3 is CASSLGGTDTQYF. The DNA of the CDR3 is TGTGCCAGCAGCTTAGGGGGGACAGATACGCAGTATTTT.

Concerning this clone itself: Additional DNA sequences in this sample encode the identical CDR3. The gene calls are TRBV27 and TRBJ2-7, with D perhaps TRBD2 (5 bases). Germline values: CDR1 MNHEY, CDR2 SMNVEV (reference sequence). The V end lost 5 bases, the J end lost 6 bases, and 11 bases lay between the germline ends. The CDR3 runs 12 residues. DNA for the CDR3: TGTGCCAGCAGTCTACCCCGGGGCGAGCAGTACTTC. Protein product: CASSLPRGEQYF.

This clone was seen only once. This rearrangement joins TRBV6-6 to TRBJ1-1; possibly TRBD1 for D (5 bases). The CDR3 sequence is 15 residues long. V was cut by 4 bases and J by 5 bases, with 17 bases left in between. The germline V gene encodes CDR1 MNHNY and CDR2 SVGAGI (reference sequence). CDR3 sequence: CASSLTGGKKTEAFF. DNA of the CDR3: TGTGCCAGCAGTTTAACCGGGGGAAAAAAAACTGAAGCTTTCTTT.

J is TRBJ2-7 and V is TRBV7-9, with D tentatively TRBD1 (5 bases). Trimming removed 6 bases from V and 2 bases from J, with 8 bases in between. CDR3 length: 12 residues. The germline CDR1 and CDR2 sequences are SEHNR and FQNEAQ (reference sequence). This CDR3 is CASRQDTYEQYF. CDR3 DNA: TGTGCCAGCAGACAGGACACCTACGAGCAGTACTTC.

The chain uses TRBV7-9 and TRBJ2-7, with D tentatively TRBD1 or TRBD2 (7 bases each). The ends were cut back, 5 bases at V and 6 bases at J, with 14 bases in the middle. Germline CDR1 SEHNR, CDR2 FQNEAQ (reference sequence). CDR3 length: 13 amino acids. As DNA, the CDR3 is TGTGCCAGCAGCCCCAGGGGGGAGGGCGAGCAGTACTTC. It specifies CASSPRGEGEQYF.

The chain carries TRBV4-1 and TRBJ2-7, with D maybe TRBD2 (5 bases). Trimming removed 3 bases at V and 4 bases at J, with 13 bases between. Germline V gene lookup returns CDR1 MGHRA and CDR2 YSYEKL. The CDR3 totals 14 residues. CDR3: CASSHPGEGYEQYF. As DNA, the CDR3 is TGCGCCAGCAGCCACCCCGGAGAGGGATACGAGCAGTACTTC.

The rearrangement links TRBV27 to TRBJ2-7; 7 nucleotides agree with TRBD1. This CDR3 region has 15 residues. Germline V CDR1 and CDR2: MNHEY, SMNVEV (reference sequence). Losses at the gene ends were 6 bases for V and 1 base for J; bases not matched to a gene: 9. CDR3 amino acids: CASSRDRERSYEQYF. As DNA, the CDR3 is TGTGCCAGCAGCCGAGACAGGGAAAGGTCCTACGAGCAGTACTTC.

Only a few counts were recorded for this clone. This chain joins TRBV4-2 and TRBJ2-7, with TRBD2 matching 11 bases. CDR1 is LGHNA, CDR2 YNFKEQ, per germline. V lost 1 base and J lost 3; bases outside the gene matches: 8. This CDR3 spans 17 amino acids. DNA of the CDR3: TGTGCCAGCAGCCAAGCCTTAACCGGGACTAGCGGCTACGAGCAGTACTTC. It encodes CASSQALTGTSGYEQYF.